The 21 T cell receptor beta chains given below trace back to one sample, sequenced in a study of cytomegalovirus exposure and HLA in healthy donors. PCR used 60 Vbeta primers and 13 Jbeta primers. This table comes from immunoSEQ multiplex PCR, and its TCRdb copy is limited to in-frame clones, with some not included. This sample has approximately 220,000 clones, with around 75% found just once. The specimen was PBMCs. The receptors here all came from a young woman in good health and CMV-seronegative.

The chain carries TRBV5-5 and TRBJ2-7; D is perhaps TRBD2 (6 bases). The CDR3 is 14 amino acids. The V and J ends lost 0 bases and 3 bases respectively, with 10 bases between them. In germline, CDR1 is SGHKS, CDR2 YYEKEE (reference sequence). The CDR3 protein is CASSLGDGSYEQYF. CDR3 bases: TGTGCCAGCAGCTTGGGAGACGGGAGCTACGAGCAGTACTTC.

The V and J genes are TRBV5-1 and TRBJ1-2, with TRBD1 matching over 8 bases. Germline lookup yields CDR1 SGHRS and CDR2 YFSETQ. CDR3 length: 14 amino acids. Trimming at V came to 3 bases and at J to 3 bases, leaving 4 bases not matched to a gene. The CDR3, as DNA: TGCGCCAGCAGCTCGTCAGGGGGCTACTATGGCTACACCTTC. It yields the protein CASSSSGGYYGYTF.

V is TRBV30 and J is TRBJ2-2; TRBD2 might be the D (6 bases). The V end was cut by 1 base, the J end by 7 bases, with 22 bases between. The CDR3 is 17 residues long. CDR1 and CDR2 (germline): GTSNPN, SVGIG (reference sequence). CDR3 sequence: CAWSAPWGDPRVGELFF. CDR3 sequence (DNA): TGTGCCTGGAGTGCGCCGTGGGGGGACCCCCGGGTCGGGGAGCTGTTTTTT.

The rearrangement joins TRBV30 to TRBJ2-7; D is perhaps TRBD2 (6 bases). The CDR3 runs 15 residues. With 4 bases removed from V and 0 bases from J, the gap between germline ends came to 16 bases. Per the germline V gene, CDR1 is GTSNPN and CDR2 is SVGIG (reference sequence). The CDR3 spells CAWISTRKGSYEQYF. CDR3 in DNA: TGTGCCTGGATTTCGACTAGAAAGGGCTCCTACGAGCAGTACTTC.

This chain connects TRBV11-2 to TRBJ2-7; TRBD1 matches at 9 bases. The CDR3 loop spans 15 amino acids. Germline V gene sequence: CDR1 SGHAT, CDR2 FQNNGV. J lost 2 bases, V lost 3 bases, and 5 bases had no gene match. The CDR3 DNA sequence: TGTGCCAGCAGCTTCCGCGGACAGGGGACCTACGAGCAGTACTTC. Protein sequence: CASSFRGQGTYEQYF.

V is TRBV4-2 and J is TRBJ1-5, with 8 nucleotides matching TRBD1. The V gene end was trimmed by 4 bases and the J gene end by 3 bases; junction bases not matched to a gene: 5. CDR3 length: 15 amino acids. Germline CDR1 and CDR2: LGHNA and YNFKEQ. The CDR3 reads CASSPSTGANQPQHF. The CDR3 coding sequence is TGTGCCAGCAGCCCATCGACAGGGGCCAATCAGCCCCAGCATTTT.

The rearrangement joins TRBV9 to TRBJ2-1; 8 bases match TRBD2. This CDR3 has 16 residues. CDR1 is SGDLS, CDR2 YYNGEE, per germline. With 4 bases clipped from V and 1 base from J, the junction kept 7 bases outside the gene matches. CDR3 nucleotide sequence: TGTGCCAGCAGCACGAGCGGGAGCGAGTCCTACAATGAGCAGTTCTTC. Translating gives CASSTSGSESYNEQFF. The variable domain in full, with the rest retrieved from reference TRBV9 and TRBJ2-1, is DSGVTQTPKHLITATGQRVTLRCSPRSGDLSVYWYQQSLDQGLQFLIQYYNGEERAKGNILERFSAQQFPDLHSELNLSSLELGDSALYFCASSTSGSESYNEQFFGPGTRLTVL.

A remark on this clone: The junction differs from germline at one of its ends, possibly a read error. This chain links TRBV9 with TRBJ2-1; 12 bases line up with TRBD2. This CDR3 has 17 amino acids. The germline V gene encodes CDR1 SGDLS and CDR2 YYNGEE. CDR3 nucleotide sequence: TGTGTCAGCAGCGTACTCTCTAGCGGGGGGGCCTACAATGAGCAGTTCTTC. It encodes CVSSVLSSGGAYNEQFF.

This chain links TRBV15 with TRBJ1-2; D unresolved. This CDR3 contains 13 residues. CDR1 is LNHNV, CDR2 YYDKDF, per germline (reference sequence). Trimming pared 1 base from V and 3 bases from J, leaving 6 bases between. Here the CDR3 reads CATSRVGDYGYTF. DNA of the CDR3: TGTGCCACCAGCAGAGTGGGAGACTATGGCTACACCTTC.

The genes are TRBV4-2 and TRBJ2-5; a possible D gene is TRBD2 (6 bases). The CDR3 sequence is 15 residues long. Germline-derived CDR1 and CDR2 are LGHNA and YNFKEQ. The V and J ends lost 1 base and 4 bases respectively, with 13 bases between them. The DNA of the CDR3 is TGTGCCAGCAGCCAAGGGGCTGGGCGGGGAGAGACCCAGTACTTC. Its protein is CASSQGAGRGETQYF.

The gene calls are TRBV14 and TRBJ2-1; 7 nucleotides align to TRBD1. The germline gives CDR1 SGHDN, CDR2 FVKESK. The CDR3 length is 13 residues. With 4 bases clipped from V and 3 bases from J, the junction kept 0 bases outside the gene matches. The CDR3 reads CASSRDSYNEQFF. CDR3 DNA sequence: TGTGCCAGCAGCCGGGACAGCTACAATGAGCAGTTCTTC.

This clone was recorded a few times. V usage is TRBV19 and J usage is TRBJ1-2, with TRBD1 matching 9 bases. The V gene's germline CDR1 is LNHDA and CDR2 SQIVND (reference sequence). The CDR3 covers 15 residues. Trimming at V came to 3 bases and at J to 2 bases, leaving 4 bases not matched to a gene. CDR3 amino acids: CASSIGDRGNYGYTF. CDR3 in DNA: TGTGCCAGTAGTATTGGTGACAGGGGGAACTATGGCTACACCTTC. Looking up the rest from reference TRBV19 and TRBJ1-2 gives the full variable domain: DGGITQSPKYLFRKEGQNVTLSCEQNLNHDAMYWYRQDPGQGLRLIYYSQIVNDFQKGDIAEGYSVSREKKESFPLTVTSAQKNPTAFYLCASSIGDRGNYGYTFGSGTRLTVV.

A word on this clone: Within the sample, other DNA sequences also encode this same CDR3. The rearrangement links TRBV2 to TRBJ1-4; a possible D gene is TRBD1 (5 bases). The CDR3 consists of 15 residues. CDR1 is SNHLY, CDR2 FYNNEI, per germline. V lost 6 bases to trimming and J lost 0 bases, with 11 bases between them. CDR3 bases: TGTGCCAGCAGAGGGACGGGGGCAACTAATGAAAAACTGTTTTTT. It specifies CASRGTGATNEKLFF.

In its sample, this clone was seen a few times. The rearrangement uses TRBV6-1 and TRBJ2-5; 7 positions match TRBD1. Unmatched junction bases numbered 6, after V lost 6 bases and J lost 5 bases. CDR1 is MNHNS and CDR2 is SASEGT in the germline V gene. This CDR3 is built from 13 residues. CDR3 region: CASRLTGEETQYF. The CDR3 DNA reads as TGTGCCAGCAGATTAACAGGGGAGGAGACCCAGTACTTC.

The chain links TRBV18 to TRBJ1-1, with 7 bases aligning to TRBD1. CDR3 length: 18 amino acids. J lost 0 bases, V lost 6 bases, and 16 bases had no gene match. CDR1 and CDR2 (germline): KGHSH, LQKENI. The CDR3 region has the DNA TGTGCCAGCTCGCTAAACCTACTACAGGGGTCTCTGAACACTGAAGCTTTCTTT. Translating gives CASSLNLLQGSLNTEAFF. The whole variable domain, filled in from reference TRBV18 and TRBJ1-1, reads NAGVMQNPRHLVRRRGQEARLRCSPMKGHSHVYWYRQLPEEGLKFMVYLQKENIIDESGMPKERFSAEFPKEGPSILRIQQVVRGDSAAYFCASSLNLLQGSLNTEAFFGQGTRLTVV.

The DNA of the CDR3 is TGTGCCAGTAGTGTACAGGGGAGAGGGACCGGGGAGCTGTTTTTT. Translating it yields CASSVQGRGTGELFF. The chain is built from TRBV19 and TRBJ2-2; 7 bases are shared with TRBD1. This CDR3 has 15 amino acids. V shed 5 bases, J shed 5 bases, and the junction held 8 bases outside the gene matches. CDR1 LNHDA and CDR2 SQIVND come from the germline V gene (reference sequence).

The chain employs TRBV4-2 and TRBJ1-2; a weak D match, TRBD1 (5 bases). Germline V gene sequence: CDR1 LGHNA, CDR2 YNFKEQ. The CDR3 is made up of 15 amino acids. V dropped 0 bases and J dropped 4 bases, with 12 bases sitting between them. CDR3 nucleotides: TGTGCCAGCAGCCAAGATTGGGGCCAGCTCTATGGCTACACCTTC. This sequence encodes CASSQDWGQLYGYTF.

The V gene is TRBV6-5, the J gene TRBJ2-7; 8 positions agree with TRBD2. CDR1 MNHEY and CDR2 SVGAGI come from the germline V gene. V shed 7 bases, J shed 4 bases, and the junction held 9 bases outside the gene matches. CDR3 size: 14 residues. CDR3 sequence: CASIREGRAYEQYF. DNA of the CDR3: TGTGCCAGCATCCGGGAGGGCCGGGCATACGAGCAGTACTTC.

This clone appeared a single time. V gene TRBV7-9 combines with J gene TRBJ2-7; 7 bases line up with TRBD2. V was pared by 5 bases and J by 4 bases, with 8 bases of the junction left unmatched. The CDR3 length is 14 residues. Germline assignment: CDR1 SEHNR and CDR2 FQNEAQ (reference sequence). CDR3 amino acids: CASSVGGPRYEQYF. The CDR3 bases are TGTGCCAGCAGCGTGGGAGGGCCCCGGTACGAGCAGTACTTC. The entire variable domain, with the rest obtained from reference TRBV7-9 and TRBJ2-7, is as follows: DTGVSQNPRHKITKRGQNVTFRCDPISEHNRLYWYRQTLGQGPEFLTYFQNEAQLEKSRLLSDRFSAERPKGSFSTLEIQRTEQGDSAMYLCASSVGGPRYEQYFGPGTRLTVT.

The V and J genes are TRBV30 and TRBJ2-2; tentatively, D is TRBD1 (6 bases). The last part of the DNA fits TRBJ1-1 better; the J call may be wrong. Germline V CDR1 and CDR2: GTSNPN, SVGIG (reference sequence). The CDR3 has 12 residues. CDR3 nucleotides: TGTGCCTGGACAGGGGTAATGGCTGAAGCTTTCTTT. Encoded protein: CAWTGVMAEAFF.

This clone has a single count. The genes are TRBV6-6 and TRBJ2-3; TRBD1 might be the D (5 bases). Per germline, CDR1 MNHNY and CDR2 SVGAGI (reference sequence). This CDR3 region has 14 residues. V was trimmed by 6 bases and J by 0 bases, leaving 10 bases between them. The CDR3 nucleotides are TGTGCCAGCAGCCGGACATTAAGCACAGATACGCAGTATTTT. Protein: CASSRTLSTDTQYF.